This is a list of T cell receptor beta chains from one sample in a study of vaccination effects on CD4 cells after COVID-19. No antigen has been identified for these receptors. TCRdb's table, derived via immunoSEQ multiplex PCR, lists solely in-frame clones and lacks some. Altogether approximately 58,000 clones are present, over 60% being singletons, with the ten largest covering around 3.3%. This specimen consisted of CD4+ T cells from PBMCs cultured without peptide, obtained before COVID-19 vaccination. These receptors originate from a human donor who received a COVID-19 vaccine. The conserved cysteine and the conserved F or W are not part of the CDR3 here. A D gene is named only where the DNA matches it firmly. Size values are once, few and many counts, or a class for expanded clones, and some rows have none.

D	V	size	CDR3
.	TRBV9	.	ASSVDPGTDTQY
TRBD1	TRBV11-2	.	ASSLGTGGNQPQH
.	TRBV6-6	few	ATRGHLNEKLF
TRBD1	TRBV19	.	ASSIGDRGVDAF
TRBD1	TRBV10-1	.	ASSGGGPQPQH
.	TRBV7-9	.	ASSPRGGVGNTIY
TRBD1	TRBV5-1	once	ASSLDREWPNEQF
TRBD2	TRBV10-1	once	ASSPTSGGSDEQF
.	TRBV6-5	.	ASSQQGYGYT
.	TRBV20-1	.	SVSYNYGYT
.	TRBV5-1	.	ASSLAGLEKETQY
.	TRBV6-6	.	ASSSSGISTDTQY
.	TRBV7-3	few	ASSLIGSEDNSPLH
.	TRBV10-3	.	AIRDQGGRDTQY
.	TRBV29-1	.	SVGQQQETQY
.	TRBV2	.	ASRLQGGQETQY
TRBD2	TRBV14	.	ASSRTSGGLSTDTQY
.	TRBV24-1	.	ATSETGTPNTGELF
.	TRBV30	.	AWSVAGYNEQF
.	TRBV30	.	AATRLLNEAF
TRBD1	TRBV5-1	.	ASSSGQVASTGELF
.	TRBV7-8	once	ASSVGNHYGDMNTEAF
.	TRBV7-9	.	ASSATGPDSYNEQF
.	TRBV13	.	ASSKTRGTGELF
.	TRBV7-2	.	ASSFGTSGTGELF
.	TRBV2	.	ASSGEQNQPQH
.	TRBV5-1	few	ASSFQGPSGNTIY
.	TRBV4-1	once	ASSQVQPRVSQDSRSGNTIY